The rows below give T cell receptor beta chains drawn from one sample of a study of vaccination and CD4 T cells after COVID-19. These TCRs' antigens remain unknown. TCRdb processed the PCR reads anew with MiXCR; each CDR3 protein has one entry. The table shows approximately 11,000 distinct CDR3 sequences, with around 75% occurring only once. The source material was CD4+ T cells from blood, cultured in vitro. These receptors came from a human donor who had recovered from COVID-19. Both conserved end residues are trimmed from each CDR3.

J gene | V gene | CDR3 protein
TRBJ1-6 | TRBV2 | ASSDESSYNSPLH
TRBJ1-2 | TRBV20-1 | SARGQGGGYT
TRBJ1-2 | TRBV24-1 | ATSPNAGTGVYGYT
TRBJ2-3 | TRBV7-9 | ASSFVGTDTQY
TRBJ1-5 | TRBV6-5 | ASSYSPGGQPQH
TRBJ1-2 | TRBV28 | ASSLRQGWDGYT
TRBJ1-5 | TRBV5-1 | ASSLAPQGGNQPQH
TRBJ2-2 | TRBV6-1 | AGGGRAAGELF
TRBJ1-5 | TRBV27 | ASSPRWGAGNQPQH
TRBJ2-5 | TRBV19 | ASSVSRDKTQY
TRBJ2-1 | TRBV6-1 | ASRDGTSGRGNEQF
TRBJ2-2 | TRBV11-3 | ASAGRMGWWDTGELF
TRBJ2-3 | TRBV3-1 | ASSQLNSVNTQY
TRBJ2-5 | TRBV19 | ASSMVRAGGPGAQY
TRBJ1-5 | TRBV3-1 | ASSHGPLGSQPQH
TRBJ2-6 | TRBV2 | ASSEESGANVLT
TRBJ2-5 | TRBV5-3 | ARSPPQQKTGGTQETQY
TRBJ1-4 | TRBV20-1 | SASDGATNEKLF
TRBJ2-2 | TRBV24-1 | ATSDRIAVNTGELF
TRBJ1-5 | TRBV7-9 | ASSLDGTLNQPQH
TRBJ1-4 | TRBV7-9 | ASSLIFSSKGEKLF
TRBJ2-7 | TRBV7-3 | ASSGAGGRVGLEQY
TRBJ1-1 | TRBV19 | ASRNRGKNTEAF
TRBJ1-5 | TRBV20-1 | SARETGGVNQPQH
TRBJ1-2 | TRBV12-3/TRBV12-4 | ASSLNTYGYT
TRBJ1-1 | TRBV20-1 | SKLEATGGMNTEAF
TRBJ2-5 | TRBV7-6 | ASSLASAGTVGQETQY
TRBJ1-5 | TRBV20-1 | SARKTGLEGQPQH
TRBJ2-7 | TRBV5-1 | ASSWDRPYEQY
TRBJ1-2 | TRBV29-1 | SVARDRGSYGYT
TRBJ1-1 | TRBV12-3/TRBV12-4 | ASSLRDREAF
TRBJ2-4 | TRBV20-1 | SARDGTLAKNIQY
TRBJ1-5 | TRBV2 | ASSERVADQPQH
TRBJ1-3 | TRBV12-3/TRBV12-4 | ASSRSGRSDTIY
TRBJ1-2 | TRBV12-3/TRBV12-4 | ASSRYGYT
TRBJ2-7 | TRBV28 | ALGERGFSHEQY
TRBJ1-1 | TRBV3-1 | ASSQGSARGRTEAF
TRBJ1-3 | TRBV6-5 | ASSYSSWGLNTIY
TRBJ2-3 | TRBV20-1 | SARRGQVGADTQY
TRBJ2-1 | TRBV20-1 | SASLRTSGRINEQF
TRBJ1-6 | TRBV12-5 | ASGVGVPPLH
TRBJ2-5 | TRBV12-3/TRBV12-4 | ASSFGGASETQY
TRBJ2-1 | TRBV5-1 | ASSSWTGNEQF
TRBJ2-7 | TRBV6-5 | ASSYSSGGSYEQY
TRBJ1-1 | TRBV6-1 | ASSGGQGRNTEAF
TRBJ2-3 | TRBV27 | ASSFRRGSTDTQY
TRBJ1-2 | TRBV3-1 | ASSQALGVYST
TRBJ2-7 | TRBV10-2 | ASSESKFRTGSFYEQY
TRBJ1-5 | TRBV20-1 | SARPTGTPDVQPQH
TRBJ1-5 | TRBV2 | ASRSRRNQPQH
TRBJ1-2 | TRBV7-2 | ASSRSSGYT
TRBJ2-5 | TRBV20-1 | SARDHRTGGRRETQY
TRBJ1-1 | TRBV19 | ASRTIGTANTEAF